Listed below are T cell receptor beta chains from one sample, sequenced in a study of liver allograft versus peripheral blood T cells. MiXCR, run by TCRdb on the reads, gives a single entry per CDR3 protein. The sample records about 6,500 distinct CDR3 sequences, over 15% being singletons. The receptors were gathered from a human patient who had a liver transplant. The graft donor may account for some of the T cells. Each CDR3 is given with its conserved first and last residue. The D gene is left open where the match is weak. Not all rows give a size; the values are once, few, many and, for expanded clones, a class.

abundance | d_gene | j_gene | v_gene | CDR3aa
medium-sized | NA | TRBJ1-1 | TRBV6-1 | CASSEGTASGKAFF
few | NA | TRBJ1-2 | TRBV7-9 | CASNSGGANYGYTF
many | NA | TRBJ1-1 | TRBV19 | CASTPGGEAFF
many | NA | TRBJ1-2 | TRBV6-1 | CASSDPGKGYGYTF
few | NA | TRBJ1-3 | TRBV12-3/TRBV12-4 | CASRPGRADSPSSGNTIYF
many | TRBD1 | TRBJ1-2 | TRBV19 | CASSPGQGYGYTF
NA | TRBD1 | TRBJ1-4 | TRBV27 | CASSFLGQENEKLFF
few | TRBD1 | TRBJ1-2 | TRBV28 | CASRTNRGRFYGYTF
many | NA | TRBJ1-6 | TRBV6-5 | CASSSRRDGYNSPLHF
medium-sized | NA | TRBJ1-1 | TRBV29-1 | CSVTTGLGEAFF
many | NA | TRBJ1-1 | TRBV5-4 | CASSPGQLMNTEAFF
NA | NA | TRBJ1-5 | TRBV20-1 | CSARSGDQPQHF
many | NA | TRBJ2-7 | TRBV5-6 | CASSLGGWGEEQYF
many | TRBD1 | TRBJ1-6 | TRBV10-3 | CAISEALDRAYSPLHF
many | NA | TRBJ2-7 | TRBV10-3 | CAIRGTVGYEQYF
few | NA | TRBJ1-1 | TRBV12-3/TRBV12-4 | CASSFGGWAEAFF
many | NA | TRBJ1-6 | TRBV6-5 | CASSYSEGSPLHF
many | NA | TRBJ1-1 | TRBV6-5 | CASRVGTLAFF
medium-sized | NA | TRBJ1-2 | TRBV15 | CATSREVVGDSLLYGYTF
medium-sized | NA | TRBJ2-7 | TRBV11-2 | CASSVGPTYEQYF
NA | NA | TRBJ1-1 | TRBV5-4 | CASRTGTNTEAFF
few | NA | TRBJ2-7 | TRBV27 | CASSGGATYEQYF
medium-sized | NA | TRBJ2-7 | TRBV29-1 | CSVDDGPYEQYF
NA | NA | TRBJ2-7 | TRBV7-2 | CASSLGMVGQYF
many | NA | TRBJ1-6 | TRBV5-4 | CASSQLGGQANSPLHF
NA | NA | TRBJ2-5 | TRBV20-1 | CSARGGRQETQYF
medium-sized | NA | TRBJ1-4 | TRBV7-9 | CASSLHLGNEKLFF
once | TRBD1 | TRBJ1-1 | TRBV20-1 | CSAEGADVNTEAFF